This TCR beta chain was captured in a study of cytomegalovirus exposure and HLA in healthy donors. The overall study: The study's early data release held roughly 91 million unique TCRs from HLA-typed donors.

Amplification used 60 Vbeta primers and 13 Jbeta primers. TCRdb's copy holds only in-frame clones and misses some; the assay was immunoSEQ multiplex PCR. The sample yields about 100,000 clones, roughly 85% seen once. The CDR3 sequence is 16 residues long. The germline V gene encodes CDR1 SGHDN and CDR2 FVKESK. V lost 5 bases, J lost 0 bases, and 4 bases stayed unmatched. The genes are TRBV14 and TRBJ2-7, with 13 bases matching TRBD2. Sequencing input: PBMCs. The sequence came from a man aged 25-45 years in good health and CMV-seronegative. The CDR3 is CASSGTSGESSYEQYF. CDR3 sequence (DNA): TGTGCCAGCAGCGGGACTAGCGGGGAAAGCTCCTACGAGCAGTACTTC.